This T cell receptor (beta chain) emerged from a study of blood T cell repertoires in COVID-19. In the study overall: Researchers got acute and convalescent COVID-19 samples from the United States, Italy and Spain. PBMCs, B-cell-depleted T cells, or T cells were the source of the cDNA or gDNA that made up the material.

Some clones are missing from TCRdb's copy, which holds only in-frame ones; the method was immunoSEQ multiplex PCR. The data hold about 180,000 clones, with around 73% observed a single time. The CDR3 is 15 residues long. The germline CDR1 and CDR2 sequences are SGHDT and YYEEEE. The V gene lost 3 bases and the J gene lost 3 bases, with 15 bases spanning the gap. Enrollees, about 18 to 95 years old, lived in 20 to 25 US areas. What the recovered Cohort 3 donors had was two negative PCRs, clearance, or symptom resolution. This TCR was sampled from a woman in her forties or fifties who had recovered from COVID-19. This sequence joins TRBV5-6 and TRBJ1-2, with a possible D match to TRBD1 (5 bases). The material sequenced was PBMCs or T cells enriched from blood (not recorded which). The CDR3 bases are TGTGCCAGCAGCTCGACAGTTCTCAGTGACTATGGCTACACCTTC. Translation gives CASSSTVLSDYGYTF. Complete variable domain (other parts from reference TRBV5-6 and TRBJ1-2): DAGVTQSPTHLIKTRGQQVTLRCSPKSGHDTVSWYQQALGQGPQFIFQYYEEEERQRGNFPDRFSGHQFPNYSSELNVNALLLGDSALYLCASSSTVLSDYGYTFGSGTRLTVV.